This TCR beta chain is from a study of cytomegalovirus exposure and HLA in healthy donors. The germline gives CDR1 SGHVS, CDR2 FNYEAQ. V was clipped by 1 base and J by 5 bases; unmatched bases: 1. The CDR3 covers 13 residues. The study ran its PCR with 60 Vbeta and 13 Jbeta primers. The repertoire was sequenced with immunoSEQ multiplex PCR; TCRdb's copy has only in-frame clones and lacks some. The repertoire holds 100,000 to 120,000 clones, with about four fifths as singletons. Overall study results and limits: Per published reports, the classifier diagnosed cytomegalovirus status with high specificity and sensitivity. Three chains tied to CMV proved CMV antigen-specific in vitro. The records held CMV serostatus as the only immune exposure information. Presence/absence comparisons presumed near-even sequencing depth among donors.

Notes on this clone: The antigen is undetermined.

Sample: PBMCs. This rearrangement joins TRBV7-6 to TRBJ2-7, with 8 bases that match TRBD1. The origin of this receptor is a young man in good health and CMV-seronegative. The CDR3 is CASSLETGDEQYF. The CDR3 DNA follows: TGTGCCAGCAGCTTAGAGACAGGGGACGAGCAGTACTTC.